This section outlines one T cell receptor (beta chain) sequence together with its context. The record originates from a study of blood T cell repertoires in COVID-19. Overall study: Acute-phase and convalescent COVID-19 samples originated in the United States, Italy and Spain.

Only in-frame clones appear in the TCRdb table, and some are missing; sequencing was by immunoSEQ multiplex PCR. The table lists hundreds of thousands of clones, around 87% of them singletons. The CDR3 covers 17 residues. V shed 1 base, J shed 1 base, and the junction held 8 bases outside the gene matches. The germline CDR1 and CDR2 sequences are MGHRA and YSYEKL. Before being deemed recovered, Cohort 3 donors had two negative PCRs, clearance, or symptom resolution. The sequencing sample was made of PBMCs or T cells enriched from blood (not recorded which). The chain uses TRBV4-1 and TRBJ2-7, with 9 nucleotides matching TRBD1. The TCR comes from a woman aged 45-59 years who had recovered from COVID-19. The CDR3 loop is CASSQVTGTGTSYEQYF. The CDR3 DNA sequence: TGCGCCAGCAGCCAAGTGACTGGGACAGGGACATCCTACGAGCAGTACTTC.